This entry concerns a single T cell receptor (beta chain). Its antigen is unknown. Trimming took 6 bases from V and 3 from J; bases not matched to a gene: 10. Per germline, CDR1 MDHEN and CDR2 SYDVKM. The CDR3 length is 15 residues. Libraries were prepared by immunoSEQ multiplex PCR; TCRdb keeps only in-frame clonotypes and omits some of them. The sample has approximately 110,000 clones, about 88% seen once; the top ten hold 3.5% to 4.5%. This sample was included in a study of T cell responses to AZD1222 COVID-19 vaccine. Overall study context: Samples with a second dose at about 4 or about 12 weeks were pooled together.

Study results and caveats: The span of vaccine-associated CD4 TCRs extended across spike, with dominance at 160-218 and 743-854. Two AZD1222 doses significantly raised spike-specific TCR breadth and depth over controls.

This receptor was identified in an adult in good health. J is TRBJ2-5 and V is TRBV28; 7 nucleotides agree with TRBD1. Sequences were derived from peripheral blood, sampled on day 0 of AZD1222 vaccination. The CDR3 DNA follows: TGTGCCAGCAGCTCTACAGGGGCTGGTAAAGAGACCCAGTACTTC. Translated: CASSSTGAGKETQYF.